This TCR beta chain was identified during a study of cytomegalovirus exposure and HLA in healthy donors. Vbeta (60) and Jbeta (13) primers were used in the PCR. Libraries were prepared by immunoSEQ multiplex PCR; TCRdb keeps only in-frame clonotypes and omits some of them. The repertoire has over 85,000 clones, more than 65% of them found once; the top ten carry around 6.6%. Germline trimming cut 0 bases from V and 5 bases from J; bases unmatched to any gene: 9. CDR1 and CDR2 from the germline V gene are LNHNV and YYDKDF (reference sequence). The CDR3 is made up of 17 amino acids. The sequenced sample consisted of PBMCs. This sequence originates from a man younger than 45 in good health and CMV-seropositive. The chain carries TRBV15 and TRBJ1-5, with TRBD1 matching 8 bases. In DNA, the CDR3 is TGTGCCACCAGCAGAGACCGACAGGGGCTACCAGATCAGCCCCAGCATTTT. Amino acid sequence: CATSRDRQGLPDQPQHF.